The source of this T cell receptor (beta chain) is a study of T-cell memory formation after mild COVID-19. Findings and caveats of the study: CD4+ contracting clones were found mainly in CM and EM, and CD8+ ones in EMRA.

MiXCR was run by TCRdb on the 5' RACE reads, yielding one entry per CDR3 protein. The table has under 250,000 distinct CDR3 sequences, about 27% seen once. With regard to this clonotype: The antigen is unknown.

Germline V gives CDR1 SEHNR, CDR2 FQNEAQ (reference sequence). The ends were cut back, 5 bases at V and 3 bases at J, with 18 bases in the middle. The CDR3 extends over 16 amino acids. This TCR was sampled from an adult woman who had mild COVID-19 (a few samples of this study predate the infection). Cell type and time point are not known. Sequenced material: PBMCs or a T cell subset sorted from them (not recorded which). The V and J genes are TRBV7-9 and TRBJ2-3; D not certain. The CDR3 DNA follows: TGTGCCAGCAGCCCGGACGTGGGTTATAGTACAGATACGCAGTATTTT. Protein: CASSPDVGYSTDTQYF.